A single sample gave rise to the 17 T cell receptor beta chains below, sequenced in a study of blood T cell repertoires in COVID-19. Only in-frame clones appear in the TCRdb table, and some are missing; sequencing was by immunoSEQ multiplex PCR. The table includes 250,000 to 350,000 clones, about nine tenths detected once. Sequenced: peripheral blood. Source of these receptors: a woman aged 25 to 39 with COVID-19, enrolled during active disease.

The chain employs TRBV19 and TRBJ2-2, with a tentative D call TRBD2 (5 bases). The V gene's germline CDR1 is LNHDA and CDR2 SQIVND (reference sequence). The CDR3 runs to 13 residues. V lost 9 bases and J lost 4, with 12 bases in between. The CDR3 is CASTRLTTGELFF. In DNA, the CDR3 is TGTGCCAGCACCCGACTAACCACCGGGGAGCTGTTTTTT.

This clone was seen a handful of times. The chain uses TRBV5-6 and TRBJ1-1; D not resolved. Looked up from germline, CDR1 is SGHDT and CDR2 is YYEEEE. The CDR3 has 11 amino acids. Trimming removed 4 bases at V and 3 bases at J, with 4 bases between. CDR3 region: CASSGYTEAFF. For the CDR3, the DNA is TGTGCCAGCAGCGGCTACACTGAAGCTTTCTTT.

The chain uses TRBV15 and TRBJ1-2; D gene unclear. Trimming cost V 3 bases and J 3 bases, with 17 bases left between them. The CDR3 runs to 16 residues. Per the germline V gene, CDR1 is LNHNV and CDR2 is YYDKDF (reference sequence). The CDR3 DNA follows: TGTGCCACCAGCAGCCCCCGGGCCTTGCGGGACTATGGCTACACCTTC. Encoded protein: CATSSPRALRDYGYTF.

The rearrangement uses TRBV19 and TRBJ1-2; D remains unclear. CDR3 size: 12 residues. Germline CDR1 reads LNHDA; CDR2 reads SQIVND (reference sequence). The V end lost 7 bases, the J end lost 10 bases, and 16 bases lay between the germline ends. This CDR3 reads CASTHSSVDYTF. The CDR3 nucleotides read TGTGCCAGTACCCATTCTTCGGTCGACTACACCTTC.

This chain connects TRBV24-1 to TRBJ1-1; 7 positions match TRBD1. Per germline, CDR1 KGHDR and CDR2 SFDVKD. Losses at the gene ends were 2 bases for V and 4 bases for J; bases not matched to a gene: 6. This CDR3 is built from 15 residues. The CDR3 region has the DNA TGTGCCACCAGTGATTCCCACTCAGGGGGCACTGAAGCTTTCTTT. As protein: CATSDSHSGGTEAFF.

This chain joins TRBV24-1 and TRBJ2-5; 10 bases fit TRBD2. With V trimmed by 1 base and J by 5 bases, 6 bases remained unmatched. The CDR3 runs to 16 residues. Germline values: CDR1 KGHDR, CDR2 SFDVKD. The CDR3 sequence: CATSDFSSGSRETQYF. The CDR3, as DNA: TGTGCCACCAGTGATTTTTCTAGCGGGAGTCGGGAGACCCAGTACTTC.

The CDR3 region has the DNA TGTGCCAGCAGCCAAGTTCCTAGCGGGAGTTCCTACAATGAGCAGTTCTTC. Translating it yields CASSQVPSGSSYNEQFF. The chain combines TRBV3-1 (or the pseudogene TRBV3-2) with TRBJ2-1, with 10 bases identical to TRBD2. The V and J ends lost 1 base and 1 base, in that order; junction bases with no gene match: 4. The CDR3 spans 17 residues. Germline CDR1 is LGHDT and CDR2 is YNNKEL (reference sequence).

The J gene is TRBJ2-1, the V gene TRBV6-2 or TRBV6-3, with 9 bases lining up with TRBD1. Germline loops: CDR1 MNHEY, CDR2 SVGEGT. CDR3 length equals 13 residues. Trimming took 4 bases from V and 9 from J; bases not matched to a gene: 4. CDR3 region: CASSLRTGVEQFF. CDR3 in DNA: TGTGCCAGCAGTTTACGGACAGGGGTTGAGCAGTTCTTC.

The CDR3 region is CASRPGLAGGPGELFF. The CDR3 nucleotides are TGTGCCAGCAGGCCGGGACTAGCGGGAGGGCCCGGGGAGCTGTTTTTT. This chain links TRBV9 with TRBJ2-2; TRBD2 agrees at 16 bases. Germline CDR1 reads SGDLS; CDR2 reads YYNGEE. The CDR3 loop spans 16 amino acids. V gave up 5 bases and J gave up 6 bases; unmatched junction bases: 4. The complete variable domain, with remaining parts taken from reference TRBV9 and TRBJ2-2, reads DSGVTQTPKHLITATGQRVTLRCSPRSGDLSVYWYQQSLDQGLQFLIQYYNGEERAKGNILERFSAQQFPDLHSELNLSSLELGDSALYFCASRPGLAGGPGELFFGEGSRLTVL.

This chain connects TRBV19 to TRBJ2-4, with D possibly being TRBD2 (6 bases). V lost 3 bases and J lost 6, with 9 bases in between. Germline V gives CDR1 LNHDA, CDR2 SQIVND (reference sequence). The CDR3 covers 13 residues. The CDR3 bases are TGTGCCAGTAGTATTGGGGGAGGAAACATTCAGTACTTC. Translated: CASSIGGGNIQYF.

The V gene is TRBV30, the J gene TRBJ2-3, with 7 nucleotides matching TRBD2. The CDR3 totals 14 residues. The germline CDR1 and CDR2 sequences are GTSNPN and SVGIG (reference sequence). The V segment lost 3 bases and the J segment 5 bases; nucleotides outside the gene matches: 8. In nucleotides, the CDR3 is TGTGCCTGGAGCTCAGGGCGGGAGAAAGATACGCAGTATTTT. It yields the protein CAWSSGREKDTQYF.

This chain joins TRBV30 and TRBJ2-3; 11 bases match TRBD1. The CDR3 covers 15 residues. V trimming: 3 bases; J trimming: 4 bases; junction bases outside the gene matches: 6. Germline V gene lookup returns CDR1 GTSNPN and CDR2 SVGIG (reference sequence). The CDR3 sequence is CAWSAGTGGADTQYF. The CDR3, as DNA: TGTGCCTGGAGCGCCGGGACAGGGGGGGCAGATACGCAGTATTTT.

This clone showed up just a few times. This chain links TRBV19 with TRBJ1-5, with D unresolved. In germline, CDR1 is LNHDA, CDR2 SQIVND (reference sequence). The length of the CDR3 is 15 residues. Trimming shortened V by 1 base and J by 0 bases, and 7 bases separated the two germline ends. CDR3 region: CASSIGRDSNQPQHF. CDR3 nucleotide sequence: TGTGCCAGTAGTATAGGACGGGATAGCAATCAGCCCCAGCATTTT.

J is TRBJ2-3 and V is TRBV9, with 9 bases that match TRBD2. The trim removed 4 bases at V and 3 bases at J, leaving 12 bases unmatched. The CDR3 runs 17 residues. Germline CDR1 and CDR2: SGDLS and YYNGEE. CDR3 DNA sequence: TGTGCCAGCAGCCCCGACCCCTTAGCGGGAGTTACAGATACGCAGTATTTT. This translates into CASSPDPLAGVTDTQYF.

V usage is TRBV4-3 and J usage is TRBJ2-7; TRBD1 aligns across 8 bases. The CDR3 covers 14 residues. The V and J ends lost 4 bases and 7 bases, in that order; junction bases with no gene match: 9. Germline loops: CDR1 LGHNA, CDR2 YSLEER. DNA for the CDR3: TGCGCCAGCAGCCCTGGACAGGGATTAAGGGAGCAGTACTTC. It is translated as CASSPGQGLREQYF.

The chain combines TRBV10-3 with TRBJ2-1; perhaps TRBD1 as D (5 bases). Per the germline V gene, CDR1 is ENHRY and CDR2 is SYGVKD. This CDR3 contains 16 residues. V was trimmed by 3 bases and J by 3 bases, leaving 15 bases between them. Here the CDR3 DNA reads TGTGCCATCAGTGACCTCCAGGGTTCCGTCTACAATGAGCAGTTCTTC. This gives the protein CAISDLQGSVYNEQFF.

The V call is TRBV18, the J call TRBJ1-1; a weak D match, TRBD1 (5 bases). Trimming removed 3 bases from V and 10 bases from J, with 15 bases in between. The CDR3 extends over 13 amino acids. Germline V gene lookup returns CDR1 KGHSH and CDR2 LQKENI. CDR3 loop: CASSPPPPGGAFF. CDR3 coding DNA: TGTGCCAGCTCACCTCCCCCCCCCGGGGGAGCTTTCTTT.